Below, one T cell receptor (beta chain) is given with its context. The antigen this receptor binds is unknown. No clone much larger than this one lies a single base away; base qualities are absent. In the ViraFEST assay, PBMC were stimulated with viral peptide pools, and antigen-specific CD4+ T cell clonotypes were then identified by expansion using TCR sequencing. After less than eleven days of culture, CD4+ T cells were isolated with the EasySep CD4+ T cell isolation kit. Two doses of either the BNT162b2 or the mRNA-1273 mRNA SARS-CoV-2 vaccine were administered to participants. Healthy vaccine recipients had no prior SARS-CoV-2 infection, confirmed by negative nucleocapsid antibodies before and after vaccination. A few million PBMC per well were cultured with 10 ug/ml peptides in IMDM containing about 5% human AB serum, about 9.7 IU/ml IL-2 and gentamicin. On days 3 and 7, half of the culture medium was replaced with fresh IL-2-containing medium. Unless noted otherwise, every peptide stimulation condition was cultured in triplicate wells. Using Ficoll-Paque Plus gradient centrifugation, PBMC were separated from whole blood and then either used fresh or cryopreserved at -140C. The spike proteins of SARS-CoV-2 and of the common cold coronaviruses HCoV-NL63, HCoV-OC43 and HCoV-229E were spanned by overlapping peptide pools. Genomic DNA was extracted from cultured CD4+ T cells with the QIAamp micro DNA kit.

The receptor library was made with the immunoSEQ multiplex PCR assay. DNA from the CD4+ T cells that had been cultured and isolated underwent TCR beta CDR3 sequencing. The authors' pipeline ran thus. Non-productive TCR sequences were removed, reads were trimmed to the CDR3 region, and CDR3s of at least 7 amino acids were retained. The MANAFEST web app was used to pick out antigen-specific clonotypes by comparing their expansion in peptide wells with that in reference cultures. To count as positive, a clone had to show expansion at FDR<0.05 compared with the reference and with all other wells, an odds ratio above 5, and a frequency above 0.1% in two replicate wells. A clonotype was called cross-reactive if it was significantly expanded both in SARS-CoV-2 spike wells and in at least one common cold coronavirus spike condition. CDR3 similarity was assessed by Levenshtein distance using the stringdist R package, and unrooted trees were constructed with ape in R 3.6.1. The clones in this table, taken by TCRdb from immuneACCESS, are in-frame only. Not every clone is retained; where verified, under half of the shortfall comes from an unresolved V gene, and the cause of the rest is unknown. The V and J calls and clone size come from that table; D and trimming were worked out from the DNA. The sample yields approximately 74,000 clones; over 70% were counted once. 1.1% of the sample lies in the top ten.

The germline V gene gives CDR1 as SNHLY and CDR2 as FYNNEI. V gives up 5 bases and J gives up 1 base, and the segment between their germline ends measures 9 bases. Counted from cysteine to phenylalanine, this CDR3 has 14 amino acids. CDR3 DNA only is kept here, 42 bases in frame from base 1. This record comes from a study of vaccination effects on CD4 cells after COVID-19 (dated by TCRdb to 2022 to 2024). Looking at the study overall: Post-vaccine samples across the study were collected a median of 72 days after the second dose, with a range of 14 to 241. In the study, cultures from other donors were sequenced using the Oncomine TCR Beta short-read assay on an Illumina iSeq 100. A total of 10 COVID-19 convalescent patients and several SARS-CoV-2-naive healthy vaccine recipients were included in the full study. The study compared SARS-CoV-2 spike-specific CD4+ TCR repertoires before and after mRNA vaccination in COVID-19 convalescent patients and infection-naive vaccine recipients.

Summary of the overall study and its limitations: At late post-vaccination timepoints, both infection-induced and vaccine-induced clones showed marked clonal contraction, consistent with waning T cell responses. The study was limited by a small number of convalescent patients, and early post-infection timepoints were lacking. Among healthy vaccine recipients, nearly all vaccine-induced clones were SARS-CoV-2 mono-reactive, and just 1 of 255 was cross-reactive with common cold coronaviruses.

The sample consisted of CD4+ T cells from PBMCs cultured with HCoV-OC43 spike peptides, taken after COVID-19 vaccination. The meaning of the sample's cell subset or site label: HCoV-OC43 spike overlapping peptide pool stimulation. The receptor was isolated from a human donor who received a COVID-19 vaccine. The chain joins TRBV2 to TRBJ1-3; TRBD1 is a possible D gene, resting on 6 matching bases. The CDR3 loop reads CASSLQGSGNTIYF. The DNA is as follows: TGTGCCAGCAGTCTACAGGGATCTGGAAACACCATATATTTT.